This passage covers 23 T cell receptor beta chains from one sample sequenced in a study of OX40 agonist ivuxolimab in advanced cancers. Profiled with immunoSEQ multiplex PCR; TCRdb holds only in-frame clones, not every one. Among some 72,000 clones, 85% to 95% were seen once, and the ten largest hold 9.5% to 12%. The material was CD4+ or CD8+ T cells sorted from blood, obtained in a trial of the OX40 agonist ivuxolimab. The receptors derive from an adult with an advanced solid tumor such as melanoma, head and neck, liver or kidney cancer.

V is TRBV14 and J is TRBJ1-2, with D possibly TRBD1 on 6 matching bases. Deletions cut 0 bases from V and 4 bases from J, with 9 bases between. CDR1 and CDR2 from the germline V gene are SGHDN and FVKESK. CDR3 size: 14 residues. CDR3 DNA sequence: TGTGCCAGCAGCCAAGACCCGGGGGCCTATGGCTACACCTTC. It encodes CASSQDPGAYGYTF.

The chain has TRBV19 and TRBJ1-1, with 10 positions matching TRBD1. CDR1 and CDR2 (germline): LNHDA, SQIVND (reference sequence). The CDR3 totals 15 residues. V trimming: 3 bases; J trimming: 1 base; junction bases outside the gene matches: 2. DNA for the CDR3: TGTGCCAGTAGTATTGGGACAGGGGCGAACACTGAAGCTTTCTTT. It translates to CASSIGTGANTEAFF.

The chain carries TRBV9 and TRBJ2-3; no clear D gene. The CDR3 is 11 amino acids. V lost 7 bases and J 6 bases, leaving 9 bases between the germline ends. Germline CDR1 is SGDLS and CDR2 is YYNGEE. In DNA, the CDR3 is TGTGCCAGCGGCCCGAGGGATACGCAGTATTTT. It translates to CASGPRDTQYF.

V gene TRBV4-3 combines with J gene TRBJ1-5; D remains unclear. The length of the CDR3 is 15 residues. Germline loops: CDR1 LGHNA, CDR2 YSLEER. The V gene lost 4 bases and the J gene lost 1 base, with 11 bases spanning the gap. CDR3 sequence reads: CASSREALSNQPQHF. DNA of the CDR3: TGCGCCAGCAGCCGGGAGGCCCTCAGCAATCAGCCCCAGCATTTT.

This chain uses TRBV15 with TRBJ2-3; the D gene is possibly TRBD1 (6 bases). CDR3 size: 14 residues. Trimming shortened V by 0 bases and J by 4 bases, and 8 bases separated the two germline ends. CDR1 is LNHNV and CDR2 is YYDKDF in the germline V gene (reference sequence). CDR3 DNA: TGTGCCACCAGCAGAGACAGGGGTGCAGATACGCAGTATTTT. Its translation: CATSRDRGADTQYF.

V and J are TRBV5-1 and TRBJ2-3; D might be TRBD1 (6 bases). V lost 2 bases and J lost 2, with 12 bases in between. The CDR3 has 15 residues. Per the germline V gene, CDR1 is SGHRS and CDR2 is YFSETQ. The CDR3 sequence is CASSFAGQFTDTQYF. The CDR3 DNA reads TGCGCCAGCAGCTTTGCAGGACAGTTCACAGATACGCAGTATTTT. The full variable domain, in which reference TRBV5-1 and TRBJ2-3 provide the parts outside the CDR3, is KAGVTQTPRYLIKTRGQQVTLSCSPISGHRSVSWYQQTPGQGLQFLFEYFSETQRNKGNFPGRFSGRQFSNSRSEMNVSTLELGDSALYLCASSFAGQFTDTQYFGPGTRLTVL.

This chain connects TRBV4-1 to TRBJ2-7, with 7 bases matching TRBD1. Per germline, CDR1 MGHRA and CDR2 YSYEKL. V lost 0 bases and J lost 4; bases outside the gene matches: 6. CDR3 length: 15 residues. The CDR3 nucleotides are TGCGCCAGCAGCCAAGAAGGGGGCCAGGGATACGAGCAGTACTTC. Encoded protein: CASSQEGGQGYEQYF.

The rearrangement uses TRBV15 and TRBJ2-2, with no clear D. The length of the CDR3 is 17 residues. Deletions cut 0 bases from V and 1 base from J, with 12 bases between. CDR1 is LNHNV, CDR2 YYDKDF, per germline (reference sequence). The chain's CDR3 is CATSRDITIGNTGELFF. The CDR3, as DNA: TGTGCCACCAGCAGAGATATAACTATCGGGAACACCGGGGAGCTGTTTTTT. Supplemented by reference TRBV15 and TRBJ2-2, the full variable domain reads DAMVIQNPRYQVTQFGKPVTLSCSQTLNHNVMYWYQQKSSQAPKLLFHYYDKDFNNEADTPDNFQSRRPNTSFCFLDIRSPGLGDTAMYLCATSRDITIGNTGELFFGEGSRLTVL.

V is TRBV5-3 and J is TRBJ2-3, with D perhaps matching TRBD2 (6 bases). TRBV5-3 belongs to the ORF category, with a function that is uncertain. CDR3 length equals 14 residues. The germline V and J ends were trimmed by 6 bases and 0 bases, with 11 bases remaining between them. The CDR3 region is CARKTRESTDTQYF. The CDR3 region has the DNA TGTGCCAGAAAAACACGGGAGAGCACAGATACGCAGTATTTT.

This sequence joins TRBV19 and TRBJ2-2; TRBD2 matches at 8 bases. Germline V gene data show CDR1 as LNHDA and CDR2 as SQIVND (reference sequence). Losses at the gene ends were 5 bases for V and 5 bases for J; bases not matched to a gene: 7. CDR3 length equals 15 residues. The CDR3 reads CASSSGGGPTGELFF. CDR3 in DNA: TGTGCCAGTAGTTCTGGCGGGGGGCCTACCGGGGAGCTGTTTTTT.

The J gene is TRBJ2-1, the V gene TRBV4-1; D is uncertain. CDR1 and CDR2 from the germline V gene are MGHRA and YSYEKL. The CDR3 has 13 amino acids. The ends were cut back, 5 bases at V and 4 bases at J, with 9 bases in the middle. This chain's CDR3 is CASSSQAYNEQFF. The CDR3 coding sequence is TGCGCCAGCAGCTCTCAGGCTTACAATGAGCAGTTCTTC.

The chain is built from TRBV4-1 and TRBJ1-1; D remains ambiguous. The CDR3 covers 14 residues. CDR1 and CDR2 from the germline V gene are MGHRA and YSYEKL. Trimming shortened V by 3 bases and J by 8 bases, and 16 bases separated the two germline ends. CDR3 bases: TGCGCCAGCAGCCACCAAGGACTTACCTCGGAAGCTTTCTTT. This encodes CASSHQGLTSEAFF.

This clone was picked up one time. The rearrangement links TRBV5-6 to TRBJ2-7, with D possibly TRBD2 on 5 matching bases. From germline, CDR1 is SGHDT and CDR2 YYEEEE. Trimming left V 4 bases short and J 6 bases short, with 17 bases between. There are 14 residues in the CDR3. CDR3 bases: TGTGCCAGCAGCGCCGCCCCGGGGTTTGGCGAGCAGTACTTC. Its protein product is CASSAAPGFGEQYF.

The chain combines TRBV10-3 with TRBJ2-7, with 7 bases identical to TRBD2. The CDR3 consists of 15 residues. The J segment lost 2 bases and the V segment lost 7 bases, leaving 11 bases of the junction unmatched. The germline V gene has CDR1 ENHRY and CDR2 SYGVKD. The CDR3 DNA follows: TGTGCCATCAATTCTAAGGCGGGGGATCCCTACGAGCAGTACTTC. This sequence encodes CAINSKAGDPYEQYF.

This chain joins TRBV9 and TRBJ1-1, with D possibly being TRBD1 (6 bases). This CDR3 has 14 residues. The V gene lost 4 bases and the J gene lost 5 bases, with 15 bases spanning the gap. Per germline, CDR1 SGDLS and CDR2 YYNGEE. CDR3 DNA: TGTGCCAGCAGCCCCTACAGGGAGGGGACTGAAGCTTTCTTT. Protein: CASSPYREGTEAFF.

The chain joins TRBV27 to TRBJ2-7, with D unresolved. Looked up from germline, CDR1 is MNHEY and CDR2 is SMNVEV (reference sequence). This CDR3 is 13 amino acids long. With 4 bases removed from V and 7 bases from J, the gap between germline ends came to 14 bases. Here the CDR3 reads CASSSYSPGEQYF. CDR3 in DNA: TGTGCCAGCAGTTCCTACTCCCCCGGGGAGCAGTACTTC.

The chain recombines TRBV13 with TRBJ1-2, with 7 bases lining up with TRBD1. The CDR3 length is 15 residues. Germline V gene sequence: CDR1 PRHDT, CDR2 FYEKMQ (reference sequence). With V trimmed by 1 base and J by 6 bases, 8 bases remained unmatched. CDR3 nucleotides: TGTGCCAGCAGCTTAGCCCACAAGGGGGCTGATGGCTACACCTTC. This sequence encodes CASSLAHKGADGYTF.

This chain's CDR3 is CASSLPSGGPALSADTQYF. The CDR3, as DNA: TGTGCCAGCAGCTTACCTAGCGGGGGGCCCGCCCTTTCGGCAGATACGCAGTATTTT. The chain uses TRBV7-8 and TRBJ2-3; 11 bases fit TRBD2. The CDR3 consists of 19 residues. CDR1 and CDR2 (germline): SGHVS, FQNEAQ. The trim removed 2 bases at V and 4 bases at J, leaving 14 bases unmatched.

V usage is TRBV6-5 and J usage is TRBJ1-1; D may be TRBD1 (5 bases). The CDR3 is 13 amino acids. Trimming removed 6 bases at V and 0 bases at J, with 8 bases between. The V gene's germline CDR1 is MNHEY and CDR2 SVGAGI. Written as DNA, the CDR3 is TGTGCCAGCAGGGGGGGTTTGAACACTGAAGCTTTCTTT. Translating it yields CASRGGLNTEAFF.

This clone showed up just once. This chain links TRBV6-5 with TRBJ2-3; TRBD1 is a possible D gene (6 bases). The V end lost 5 bases, the J end lost 6 bases, and 12 bases lay between the germline ends. The CDR3 loop spans 13 amino acids. Germline assignment: CDR1 MNHEY and CDR2 SVGAGI. The CDR3 sequence is CASSTQGTDTQYF. The CDR3 DNA is TGTGCCAGCAGTACCCAGGGGACGGATACGCAGTATTTT.

Notes on this clone: This same CDR3 is encoded by further DNA sequences in the sample. This sequence joins TRBV11-2 and TRBJ2-7; D gene unclear. V was cut by 1 base and J by 1 base, with 5 bases left in between. The CDR3 is 13 amino acids. CDR1 is SGHAT and CDR2 is FQNNGV in the germline V gene. DNA for the CDR3: TGTGCCAGCAGCTTAGGCCCATCCTACGAGCAGTACTTC. It yields the protein CASSLGPSYEQYF. The full variable domain, rest sourced from reference TRBV11-2 and TRBJ2-7, is EAGVAQSPRYKIIEKRQSVAFWCNPISGHATLYWYQQILGQGPKLLIQFQNNGVVDDSQLPKDRFSAERLKGVDSTLKIQPAKLEDSAVYLCASSLGPSYEQYFGPGTRLTVT.

The genes are TRBV5-4 and TRBJ1-2; 8 bases align to TRBD1. The germline CDR1 and CDR2 sequences are SGHNT and YYREEE (reference sequence). V shed 4 bases, J shed 4 bases, and the junction held 12 bases outside the gene matches. This CDR3 has 16 amino acids. CDR3 amino acids: CASSPLRGQGGYGYTF. Written as DNA, the CDR3 is TGTGCCAGCAGCCCCCTCAGAGGACAGGGTGGCTATGGCTACACCTTC.

The V call is TRBV27, the J call TRBJ1-1, with 9 bases matching TRBD1. Trimming took 4 bases from V and 5 from J; bases not matched to a gene: 5. The germline V gene encodes CDR1 MNHEY and CDR2 SMNVEV (reference sequence). The CDR3 has 14 amino acids. CDR3 residues: CASSWSTGGTEAFF. In DNA, the CDR3 is TGTGCCAGCAGTTGGTCGACAGGGGGGACTGAAGCTTTCTTT.